Below are 2 T cell receptor beta chains sequenced from a single sample in a study of shared clonotypes between healthy human individuals. Sequencing used immunoSEQ multiplex PCR; TCRdb keeps in-frame clones, though not all of them. The data contain some 470,000 clones, 60% to 85% of them singletons. The specimen was PBMCs. These receptors all stem from a woman aged 40 to 50 in good health. Some clones in this sample may be carry-over from other donors' samples.

The gene calls are TRBV7-2 and TRBJ1-1; D is unresolved. The CDR3 totals 15 residues. CDR1 and CDR2 from the germline V gene are SGHTA and FQGNSA. The V end was cut by 5 bases, the J end by 2 bases, with 15 bases between. As DNA, the CDR3 is TGTGCCAGCAGCAACGGGAGAGCGGGCAACACTGAAGCTTTCTTT. Amino acid sequence: CASSNGRAGNTEAFF.

The chain uses TRBV6-5 and TRBJ1-2; D not certain. V lost 1 base to trimming and J lost 3 bases, with 6 bases between them. The CDR3 runs 13 residues. Per the germline V gene, CDR1 is MNHEY and CDR2 is SVGAGI. CDR3 nucleotides: TGTGCCAGCAGTTACTGGCAGGACTATGGCTACACCTTC. Translating it yields CASSYWQDYGYTF.